Each of the 20 T cell receptor beta chains below was sequenced from the same sample in a study of regulatory T cells in long-lasting Graves disease. Time point meaning: persistent/refractory GD, antithyroid drugs over 5 years with positive TRAb. The TCR library used RNA extracted from PBMCs. iRepertoire HTBI primers and Arm-PCR of CDR3 regions built TCR beta libraries. TCRdb used MiXCR to reprocess the multiplex PCR reads, holding one entry per CDR3 protein. The sample lists hundreds of thousands of distinct CDR3 sequences, roughly 20% occurring once. Sequences were derived from peripheral blood mononuclear cells (PBMCs), sampled when the disease was refractory, from a patient treated with antithyroid drugs. These receptor sequences come from a female donor with Graves disease.

Only a few counts were recorded for this clonotype. The V call is TRBV27, the J call TRBJ1-2; maybe TRBD1 (5 bases). CDR1 is MNHEY, CDR2 SMNVEV, per germline (reference sequence). This CDR3 has 14 amino acids. V lost 6 bases, J lost 2 bases, and 13 bases lay in between. CDR3 residues: CASRALGGNYGYTF. The CDR3 DNA is TGTGCCAGCAGAGCCTTGGGGGGAAACTATGGCTACACCTTC.

This sequence joins TRBV7-3 and TRBJ2-7; 9 bases match TRBD1. Germline assignment: CDR1 SGHTA and CDR2 FQGTGA. V shed 6 bases and J 0 bases; nucleotides not matched to a gene: 6. CDR3 length equals 15 residues. The CDR3 bases are TGTGCCAGCAGTACCGGGACAGGGAGCTCCTACGAGCAGTACTTC. Protein product: CASSTGTGSSYEQYF. Full variable domain (missing parts from reference TRBV7-3 and TRBJ2-7): GAGVSQTPSNKVTEKGKYVELRCDPISGHTALYWYRQSLGQGPEFLIYFQGTGAADDSGLPNDRFFAVRPEGSVSTLKIQRTERGDSAVYLCASSTGTGSSYEQYFGPGTRLTVT.

This chain uses TRBV30 with TRBJ1-2; unclear D gene. Germline lookup yields CDR1 GTSNPN and CDR2 SVGIG (reference sequence). The CDR3 extends over 14 amino acids. V lost 3 bases to trimming and J lost 4 bases, with 15 bases between them. The CDR3 nucleotides are TGTGCCTGGAGATTACCCCTAGCTAGCTATGGCTACACCTTC. Protein: CAWRLPLASYGYTF.

There are many counts of this clonotype. The chain uses TRBV10-1 and TRBJ2-5, with 8 bases fitting TRBD1. Trimming took 4 bases from V and 2 from J; bases not matched to a gene: 6. Germline V gene data show CDR1 as WNHNN and CDR2 as SYGVQD (reference sequence). The CDR3 sequence is 15 residues long. The CDR3 sequence is CASSGQTGAQETQYF. Written as DNA, the CDR3 is TGCGCCAGCAGTGGTCAGACAGGGGCGCAAGAGACCCAGTACTTC.

The rearrangement links TRBV19 to TRBJ1-5, with D tentatively TRBD1 (5 bases). V was shortened by 7 bases and J by 1 base, with 14 bases between the two germline ends. Germline V lookup: CDR1 LNHDA, CDR2 SQIVND (reference sequence). The CDR3 length is 15 residues. CDR3 loop: CASTDGGLSNQPQHF. CDR3 DNA: TGTGCCAGTACCGACGGGGGATTAAGCAATCAGCCCCAGCATTTT.

This clonotype was picked up one time. The chain employs TRBV20-1 and TRBJ2-1; TRBD1 might be the D (6 bases). Germline V gives CDR1 DFQATT, CDR2 SNEGSKA (reference sequence). The CDR3 extends over 14 amino acids. V was shortened by 5 bases and J by 6 bases, with 17 bases between the two germline ends. CDR3 in amino acids: CSAEGVVAVNEQFF. The CDR3 DNA is TGCAGTGCTGAGGGGGTCGTCGCGGTCAATGAGCAGTTCTTC.

V gene TRBV27 combines with J gene TRBJ2-7, with D maybe TRBD2 (7 bases). The CDR3 spans 14 residues. V was clipped by 5 bases and J by 5 bases, with 16 bases between them. Germline V CDR1 and CDR2: MNHEY, SMNVEV (reference sequence). In nucleotides, the CDR3 is TGTGCCAGCAGTCCGATGGGGGGGACAAACGAGCAGTACTTC. Residues: CASSPMGGTNEQYF.

This clonotype was seen more than once but under ten times. The chain is built from TRBV28 and TRBJ1-2; D unclear. The V and J ends lost 5 bases and 4 bases respectively, with 11 bases between them. Germline assignment: CDR1 MDHEN and CDR2 SYDVKM. This CDR3 is built from 13 residues. The CDR3 DNA follows: TGTGCCAGCAGTCGAGCAGGCTTCTATGGCTACACCTTC. Protein sequence: CASSRAGFYGYTF.

This clonotype turned up a few times. A much larger clone lies a single base off, so this may be a read error. The rearrangement uses TRBV28 and TRBJ1-6; D gene unclear. V lost 7 bases and J 14 bases, leaving 21 bases between the germline ends. The CDR3 loop spans 14 amino acids. Germline CDR1 is MDHEN and CDR2 is SYDVKM. This CDR3 is CASKFEGRRPSLHF. DNA for the CDR3: TGTGCCAGCAAGTTTGAAGGGCGTAGGCCATCCCTCCACTTT. The full variable domain, its missing parts supplied by reference TRBV28 and TRBJ1-6, is DVKVTQSSRYLVKRTGEKVFLECVQDMDHENMFWYRQDPGLGLRLIYFSYDVKMKEKGDIPEGYSVSREKKERFSLILESASTNQTSMYLCASKFEGRRPSLHFGNGTRLTVT.

V gene TRBV27 combines with J gene TRBJ2-3; the D gene is possibly TRBD2 (5 bases). The CDR3 has 15 residues. Trimming took 3 bases from V and 6 from J, leaving 16 bases between them. Germline V lookup: CDR1 MNHEY, CDR2 SMNVEV (reference sequence). The CDR3 is CASSLLGDLPDTQYF. CDR3 in DNA: TGTGCCAGCAGTTTGCTCGGGGATCTTCCGGATACGCAGTATTTT.

The sample holds a few counts of this clonotype. The rearrangement links TRBV4-2 to TRBJ1-2; no definite D call. The germline CDR1 and CDR2 sequences are LGHNA and YNFKEQ. This CDR3 comprises 14 residues. V was pared by 0 bases and J by 2 bases, with 7 bases between. CDR3 sequence (DNA): TGTGCCAGCAGCCAAGAGGGAGGGAACTATGGCTACACCTTC. Protein sequence: CASSQEGGNYGYTF.

Many counts were recorded for this clonotype. The junction departs from the called germline gene at one end, perhaps through a read error. J is TRBJ2-5 and V is TRBV5-1, with 7 bases identical to TRBD1. Germline V lookup: CDR1 SGHRS, CDR2 YFSETQ. The CDR3 sequence is 15 residues long. The CDR3, as DNA: TGTGCCAGCAGCTGGAGAGGGACAGCCGGGGAGACCCAGTACTTC. Translating gives CASSWRGTAGETQYF.

The V and J genes are TRBV12-3 or TRBV12-4 and TRBJ2-1; the match to TRBD1 covers 11 bases. This CDR3 has 14 residues. V dropped 7 bases and J dropped 10; count of bases not matched to a gene: 9. CDR3 sequence (DNA): TGTGCCAGCATCCTAGGACAGGGGGCGAAGGAGCAGTTCTTC. Amino acid sequence: CASILGQGAKEQFF.

This clonotype came up many times. This chain links TRBV28 with TRBJ1-2, with 7 bases matching TRBD1. The CDR3 contains 17 residues. Per the germline V gene, CDR1 is MDHEN and CDR2 is SYDVKM. Trimming cost V 6 bases and J 2 bases; bases outside gene matches: 15. The CDR3 spells CASSPFGQGVSNYGYTF. As DNA, the CDR3 is TGTGCCAGCAGCCCGTTCGGTCAGGGGGTCTCAAACTATGGCTACACCTTC.

This clonotype was seen a few times. The rearrangement links TRBV19 to TRBJ2-5; possible D gene TRBD2, 5 bases. The V gene lost 5 bases and the J gene lost 7 bases, with 20 bases spanning the gap. Germline CDR1 LNHDA, CDR2 SQIVND (reference sequence). This CDR3 contains 15 residues. CDR3 sequence (DNA): TGTGCCAGTAGTGGAGAGTGGGAGTTGGCAGGGACCCAGTACTTC. It encodes CASSGEWELAGTQYF. Supplemented by reference TRBV19 and TRBJ2-5, the full variable domain reads DGGITQSPKYLFRKEGQNVTLSCEQNLNHDAMYWYRQDPGQGLRLIYYSQIVNDFQKGDIAEGYSVSREKKESFPLTVTSAQKNPTAFYLCASSGEWELAGTQYFGPGTRLLVL.

This sequence joins TRBV7-2 and TRBJ2-3; TRBD2 agrees at 9 bases. This CDR3 contains 16 residues. Germline trimming cut 2 bases from V and 3 bases from J; bases unmatched to any gene: 6. The germline V gene has CDR1 SGHTA and CDR2 FQGNSA. The CDR3 DNA follows: TGTGCCAGCAGCTTAACCGCGGGAGGGCCAACAGATACGCAGTATTTT. Residues: CASSLTAGGPTDTQYF.

The chain joins TRBV19 to TRBJ2-2, with 7 nucleotides matching TRBD1. The CDR3 covers 13 residues. Germline values: CDR1 LNHDA, CDR2 SQIVND (reference sequence). Trimming cost V 7 bases and J 6 bases; bases outside gene matches: 5. The CDR3 protein is CASKPTGAGELFF. DNA for the CDR3: TGTGCCAGTAAACCAACAGGGGCCGGGGAGCTGTTTTTT.

The chain employs TRBV6-5 and TRBJ2-1; D call uncertain. Trimming took 4 bases from V and 1 from J, leaving 8 bases between them. The CDR3 is made up of 14 amino acids. The V gene's germline CDR1 is MNHEY and CDR2 SVGAGI. The CDR3 coding sequence is TGTGCCAGCAGTTCCACAGAGTCCTACAATGAGCAGTTCTTC. It encodes CASSSTESYNEQFF.

This rearrangement joins TRBV5-5 to TRBJ2-1; no firm D call. Trimming pared 2 bases from V and 3 bases from J, leaving 15 bases between. There are 16 residues in the CDR3. Per germline, CDR1 SGHKS and CDR2 YYEKEE (reference sequence). In nucleotides, the CDR3 is TGTGCCAGCAGCTTTTTAAGCCTCGGACGCTACAATGAGCAGTTCTTC. As protein: CASSFLSLGRYNEQFF.

This clonotype was seen a few times. This chain joins TRBV5-1 and TRBJ2-5; perhaps TRBD2 as D (6 bases). In germline, CDR1 is SGHRS, CDR2 YFSETQ. The CDR3 runs to 15 residues. V was trimmed by 2 bases and J by 2 bases, leaving 13 bases between them. CDR3 sequence reads: CASSLGRELQETQYF. The CDR3 DNA follows: TGCGCCAGCAGCTTAGGTCGGGAGCTACAAGAGACCCAGTACTTC. The full variable domain, rest sourced from reference TRBV5-1 and TRBJ2-5, is KAGVTQTPRYLIKTRGQQVTLSCSPISGHRSVSWYQQTPGQGLQFLFEYFSETQRNKGNFPGRFSGRQFSNSRSEMNVSTLELGDSALYLCASSLGRELQETQYFGPGTRLLVL.